This record covers a single T cell receptor beta chain. The antigen remains unidentified. CDR3 length: 15 residues. Trimming cost V 6 bases and J 5 bases, with 19 bases left between them. These data come from a study of early T cells in non-severe SARS-CoV-2 infection. The overall study: Alpha and beta chains were unpaired, from unsorted whole-blood bulk RNA.

Study-level points and caveats: There was a bias toward anti-spike CD8 responses in VDJdb matching, which missed private and CD4 specificities.

As part of library construction, unique molecular identifiers were attached to individual cDNA molecules. Each CDR3 protein is one row after TCRdb ran MiXCR on the 5' RACE reads. The sample includes roughly 68,000 distinct CDR3 sequences, over 4.5% of them seen just once. The chain combines TRBV12-3 or TRBV12-4 with TRBJ1-1; tentative D call: TRBD1 (5 bases). The sequence derives from an adult who was a healthcare worker with PCR-confirmed SARS-CoV-2 infection or an uninfected control (not recorded which). The sequencing sample was made of whole blood. The CDR3 DNA sequence: TGTGCCAGCAGACTGTCGCGAGGGGCTCGAACTGAAGCTTTCTTT. The encoded protein is CASRLSRGARTEAFF.